This T cell receptor (beta chain) stems from a study of spatial heterogeneity in lung cancer. As for the study in general: Averaged across combinations, each unique TCR and UMI pairing appeared more than ten times in raw reads, which were uncorrected.

The CDR3 sequence is 14 residues long. Germline CDR1 PRHDT, CDR2 FYEKMQ (reference sequence). Indicated time point: sample taken at primary tumor resection. Untreated early-stage non-small cell lung cancer patients, fewer than 85 in total, were the donors. Unsorted whole RNA of tumor, nontumor lung or frozen PBMC was sequenced. Concerning this clonotype: Being one base from a much bigger clone, this may be a read error.

TCRdb recomputed calls from the 5' RACE reads with MiXCR, one row per CDR3 protein. The sample has around 3,500 distinct CDR3 sequences, about 9.4% seen once. V is TRBV13 and J is TRBJ1-5, with D perhaps TRBD1 (5 bases). This sample comprised normal lung tissue next to the tumor, obtained at surgery. The receptor was isolated from a male donor with early-stage non-small cell lung cancer. Here the CDR3 reads CASSIRDLNQPQLF. CDR3 nucleotides: TGTGCCAGCAGCATCCGGGACCTCAATCAGCCCCAGCTTTTT.